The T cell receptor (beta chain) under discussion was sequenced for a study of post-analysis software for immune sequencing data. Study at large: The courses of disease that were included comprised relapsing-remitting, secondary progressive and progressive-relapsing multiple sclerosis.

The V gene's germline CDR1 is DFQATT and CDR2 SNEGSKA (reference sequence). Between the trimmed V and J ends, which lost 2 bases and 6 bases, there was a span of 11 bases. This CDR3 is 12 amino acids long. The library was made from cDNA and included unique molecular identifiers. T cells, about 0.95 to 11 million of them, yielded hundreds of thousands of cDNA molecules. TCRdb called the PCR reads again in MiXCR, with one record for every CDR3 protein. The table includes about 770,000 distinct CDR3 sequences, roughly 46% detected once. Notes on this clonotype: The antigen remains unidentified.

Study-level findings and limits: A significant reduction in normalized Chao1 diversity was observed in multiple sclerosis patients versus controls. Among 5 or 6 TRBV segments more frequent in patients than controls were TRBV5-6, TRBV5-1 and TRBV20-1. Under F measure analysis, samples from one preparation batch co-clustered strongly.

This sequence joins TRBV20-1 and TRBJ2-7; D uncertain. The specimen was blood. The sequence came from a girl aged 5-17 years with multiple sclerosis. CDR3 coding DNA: TGCAGTGCTAGACAACGGAGCGTCGAGCAGTACTTC. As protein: CSARQRSVEQYF.